Described below is a single TCR beta chain sequence and its context. The antigen it binds to is not known. Nothing much larger sits one base from this clone, and base qualities are not available. Stable Graves' hyperthyroidism was defined as the absence of progression to ophthalmopathy over 18 months of follow-up. The hyperthyroidism patients were between 18 and 65 years old and newly diagnosed, with a disease duration of less than 2 months. Any patient with an uncontrolled infection, another autoimmune disease, pregnancy or lactation was excluded. Clinical symptoms, serum thyroxine and TRAb, thyroid ultrasound, and orbital computed tomography formed the basis for the diagnoses. PBMCs were separated from 10 ml of fresh peripheral blood using Ficoll-Paque density gradient centrifugation. Total RNA was extracted with Trizol reagent, and quality was checked on an Agilent 2100 Bioanalyzer. This sample was included in a study of T cells in Graves' hyperthyroidism and ophthalmopathy (dated by TCRdb to 2018 to 2020). Some background on the complete study: Peripheral blood was sampled at the time of initial diagnosis, prior to any treatment. Once sampling was done, hyperthyroidism patients were given methimazole at a starting dose of 30 mg daily, whereas ophthalmopathy patients were given high-dose intravenous methylprednisolone. The approximately 100 discovery patients were divided at random into training and test sets in a 7:3 ratio. To identify distinguishing TCR V-J signatures, a discovery cohort of some 100 patients was used, comprising 43 with Graves' ophthalmopathy and 55 to 65 with stable Graves' hyperthyroidism. According to the paper, TCR Vbeta CDR3 sequencing was carried out on about 140 peripheral blood samples, which came from approximately 41 ophthalmopathy, 70 to 80 hyperthyroidism and some 17 progressor patients. In several Graves' hyperthyroidism patients, the study also compared T-cell repertoires from thyroid tissue with T-cell repertoires from blood. Prospective prediction of ophthalmopathy was tested in an independent validation cohort consisting of fewer than 20 hyperthyroidism patients and 15 to 17 patients who later progressed to ophthalmopathy. On the study overall, not on this receptor specifically: In validation, the model predicted progression to ophthalmopathy a median of roughly six months before onset, with around 70% sensitivity and just under 75% specificity. A 13 V-J signature model separated ophthalmopathy from stable hyperthyroidism, with approximately 87% sensitivity and 81.08% specificity in cross-validation and 80%/75% in testing. Most expanded thyroid clonotypes (frequency above 0.001) were also found in blood, which suggests that blood repertoires may mirror thyroid immune responses. No statistical method was used to fix the sample size in advance, and group allocation was not hidden from the investigators.

TCR beta CDR3 regions were amplified from RNA transcripts. The TCR CDR3 was subjected to a first round of RT-PCR using the HTBI primer set and the Qiagen OneStep RT-PCR kit. A second multiplex PCR round built the libraries, followed by size selection and purification. Paired-end sequencing of the libraries was performed with 100 bp reads on an Illumina HiSeq2000. The paper's data handling went like this. SOAPnuke was used to process the raw data, with reads discarded if the reads contained adapters or uncalled bases, had a mean Phred below 15, or lacked an exact constant-primer or identifier match. High-quality paired reads were merged with COPE v1.2.5, and unique nucleotide sequences were defined as clonotypes. MiTCR v1.1 was used to align clonotypes to the IMGT TRBV, TRBD and TRBJ reference segments. The analysis included only V-J combinations with a frequency above 0.0001, which together covered 98% to 99.2% of the repertoires. The TCS score was defined as the ratio of F50 (clonal expansion) to E x V (chaos), calculated using BLOSUM62-based TCRdist between CDR3 peptides within each V-J. Welch's t-statistics and random forest reduced fewer than 600 V-J features to 10 to 15, which were used in a naive Bayes classifier (R e1071). In-frame beta chains were kept once TCRdb had trimmed the public reads at Q25 with fastp and called clones with MiXCR. Duplicate CDR3 protein sequences are folded into a single record with the most common DNA and genes. The authors' filters were not applied to this entry. For this sample the table gives around 300,000 distinct CDR3 sequences, of which roughly 14% were detected only once. The top ten hold around 25% of the sample.

The CDR3 runs 14 residues from the cysteine to the phenylalanine. CDR3 DNA is the only sequence kept; it has 42 bases, read in frame from the first base. CDR1 and CDR2, looked up from the germline V gene, are SQVTM and ANQGSEA. After removal of 5 bases from V and 2 bases from J, the junction retains 9 bases not matched to a gene. This chain is built from TRBV29-1 and TRBJ2-7; TRBD2 fits 7 bases in the junction. The sequence came from a woman in her twenties or thirties with Graves' hyperthyroidism. The sample comprised blood. This receptor carries the CDR3 CSVSGGGKAYEQYF. The nucleotide sequence is given as TGCAGCGTTTCGGGAGGCGGGAAGGCCTACGAGCAGTACTTC.